The 11 T cell receptor beta chains below all came from one sample that was sequenced in a study of regulatory T cells in long-lasting Graves disease. iRepertoire HTBI primers and Arm-PCR of CDR3 regions built TCR beta libraries. Each CDR3 protein gets one entry after TCRdb re-called the multiplex PCR reads with MiXCR. The sample lists roughly 250,000 distinct CDR3 sequences, 15% to 20% occurring once. Time point here: newly diagnosed GD, antithyroid drugs for less than 3 months. Extracted PBMC RNA gave rise to the TCR library. These data were also filed under a second study, of T cells in Graves' hyperthyroidism and ophthalmopathy.

The sequencing used peripheral blood mononuclear cells (PBMCs), collected at new diagnosis, from a patient treated with antithyroid drugs. The receptors derive from a woman aged 25 to 39 with Graves disease.

The table lists this clonotype with a few counts. The chain combines TRBV6-2 or TRBV6-3 with TRBJ2-1; TRBD2 agrees at 9 bases. The CDR3 sequence is 16 residues long. Germline V gives CDR1 MNHEY, CDR2 SVGEGT. The trim removed 4 bases at V and 2 bases at J, leaving 6 bases unmatched. Here the CDR3 reads CASSFIAGATYNEQFF. In nucleotides, the CDR3 is TGTGCCAGCAGTTTCATAGCGGGGGCTACCTACAATGAGCAGTTCTTC.

This clonotype was found a few times. The V call is TRBV7-8, the J call TRBJ2-2; D perhaps matches TRBD1 (6 bases). Looked up from germline, CDR1 is SGHVS and CDR2 is FQNEAQ. The CDR3 has 17 amino acids. With 0 bases removed from V and 6 bases from J, the gap between germline ends came to 17 bases. The CDR3 spells CASSLASRGGWAGELFF. The CDR3 DNA follows: TGTGCCAGCAGCTTAGCGTCCAGGGGTGGTTGGGCCGGGGAGCTGTTTTTT.

To note about this clonotype: This may be a read error: a much more frequent sequence differs by one nucleotide. The chain combines TRBV7-9 with TRBJ1-6; D remains ambiguous. In germline, CDR1 is SEHNR, CDR2 FQNEAQ (reference sequence). The length of the CDR3 is 11 residues. The CDR3 nucleotides are TGTGCCAGCAGCTTAAATTCACCCCCCCACTTT. It yields the protein CASSLNSPPHF.

The sample holds many counts of this clonotype. The CDR3: CASSYTRTGAETQYF. CDR3 DNA: TGTGCCAGCAGTTACACCCGGACAGGGGCAGAGACCCAGTACTTC. The chain has TRBV6-9 and TRBJ2-5; 9 bases fit TRBD1. Germline loops: CDR1 MNHGY, CDR2 SVAAGI. This CDR3 comprises 15 residues. Germline trimming cut 3 bases from V and 4 bases from J; bases unmatched to any gene: 6.

This clonotype was picked up many times. V usage is TRBV18 and J usage is TRBJ1-2, with D possibly matching TRBD1 (5 bases). Trimming cost V 6 bases and J 4 bases, with 15 bases left between them. In germline, CDR1 is KGHSH, CDR2 LQKENI. The length of the CDR3 is 14 residues. The CDR3 region is CASSHGGFGYGYTF. Here the CDR3 DNA reads TGTGCCAGCTCCCACGGGGGTTTCGGCTATGGCTACACCTTC.

This clonotype was observed at least ten times. The chain is built from TRBV7-9 and TRBJ2-3; D remains ambiguous. Germline V CDR1 and CDR2: SEHNR, FQNEAQ (reference sequence). This CDR3 region has 14 residues. Trimming took 6 bases from V and 4 from J, leaving 14 bases between them. This chain's CDR3 is CASSLASTADTQYF. The CDR3 DNA follows: TGTGCCAGCAGTCTTGCCAGCACCGCAGATACGCAGTATTTT.

This clonotype has at least ten counts. This chain uses TRBV11-2 with TRBJ2-7; 12 bases align to TRBD2. This CDR3 has 18 residues. The ends lost 5 bases at V and 5 bases at J; junction bases unmatched: 16. Looked up from germline, CDR1 is SGHAT and CDR2 is FQNNGV. CDR3: CASSPVGRLAGGPHEQYF. The DNA of the CDR3 is TGTGCCAGCAGCCCTGTTGGTCGGCTAGCGGGGGGGCCCCACGAGCAGTACTTC.

At least ten counts were recorded for this clonotype. This chain's CDR3 is CASEQAGDEKLFF. For the CDR3, the DNA is TGTGCCAGCGAACAGGCGGGGGATGAAAAACTGTTTTTT. The chain combines TRBV6-1 with TRBJ1-4; possibly TRBD1 for D (5 bases). Germline V lookup: CDR1 MNHNS, CDR2 SASEGT. The CDR3 has 13 amino acids. V was cut by 8 bases and J by 6 bases, with 13 bases left in between.

This clonotype was detected many times. V usage is TRBV14 and J usage is TRBJ2-3; no definite D call. The CDR3 is 16 residues long. Germline CDR1 is SGHDN and CDR2 is FVKESK. V lost 1 base to trimming and J lost 2 bases, with 13 bases between them. The CDR3 loop is CASSQGTLGYTDTQYF. The CDR3 DNA reads as TGTGCCAGCAGCCAAGGTACCCTAGGGTACACAGATACGCAGTATTTT.

This clonotype was seen at least ten times. The J gene is TRBJ1-4, the V gene TRBV27; D is undetermined. Looked up from germline, CDR1 is MNHEY and CDR2 is SMNVEV (reference sequence). The CDR3 has 14 residues. Trimming removed 6 bases from V and 8 bases from J, with 16 bases in between. For the CDR3, the DNA is TGTGCCAGCAGCCCTCTTGAGGAACACGAAAAACTGTTTTTT. Protein sequence: CASSPLEEHEKLFF.

This clonotype was detected a few times. A much larger clone lies one base from this, so it may be a read error. The rearrangement joins TRBV20-1 to TRBJ2-3; D is unresolved. The V gene's germline CDR1 is DFQATT and CDR2 SNEGSKA (reference sequence). Trimming took 0 bases from V and 4 from J, leaving 11 bases between them. The CDR3 covers 14 residues. The CDR3 loop reads CSAREGSLADTQYF. In DNA form, the CDR3 reads TGCAGTGCTAGAGAGGGTAGCCTCGCAGATACGCAGTATTTT.